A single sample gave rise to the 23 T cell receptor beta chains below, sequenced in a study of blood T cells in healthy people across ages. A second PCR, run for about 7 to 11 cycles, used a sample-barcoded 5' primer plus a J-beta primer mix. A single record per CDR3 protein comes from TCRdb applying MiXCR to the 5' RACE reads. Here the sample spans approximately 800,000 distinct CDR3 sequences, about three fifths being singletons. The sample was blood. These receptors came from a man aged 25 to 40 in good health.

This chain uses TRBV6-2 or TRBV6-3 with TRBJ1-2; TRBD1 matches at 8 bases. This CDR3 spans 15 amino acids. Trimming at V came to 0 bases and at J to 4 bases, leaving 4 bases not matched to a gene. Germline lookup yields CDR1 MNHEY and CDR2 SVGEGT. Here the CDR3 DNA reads TGTGCCAGCAGTTACTCCAAGGACAGGGCCTATGGCTACACCTTC. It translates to CASSYSKDRAYGYTF.

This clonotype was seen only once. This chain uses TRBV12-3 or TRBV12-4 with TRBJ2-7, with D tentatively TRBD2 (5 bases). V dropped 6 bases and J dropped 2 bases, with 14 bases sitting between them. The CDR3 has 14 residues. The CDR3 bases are TGTGCCAGCAGCTTATATGACGGGACCTACGAGCAGTACTTC. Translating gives CASSLYDGTYEQYF.

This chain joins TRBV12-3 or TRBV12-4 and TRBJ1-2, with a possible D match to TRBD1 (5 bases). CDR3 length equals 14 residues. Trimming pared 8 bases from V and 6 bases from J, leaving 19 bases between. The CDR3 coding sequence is TGTGCCAGCTCTCGTTCGGGGGTTCGGGATGGCTACACCTTC. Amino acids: CASSRSGVRDGYTF.

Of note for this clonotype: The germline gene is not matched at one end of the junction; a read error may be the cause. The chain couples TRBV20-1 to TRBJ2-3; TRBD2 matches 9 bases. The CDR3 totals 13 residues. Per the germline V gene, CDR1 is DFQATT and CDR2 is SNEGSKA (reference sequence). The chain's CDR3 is CSARRGGADTRYF. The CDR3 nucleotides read TGCAGTGCTAGGCGGGGGGGCGCAGATACGCGGTATTTT.

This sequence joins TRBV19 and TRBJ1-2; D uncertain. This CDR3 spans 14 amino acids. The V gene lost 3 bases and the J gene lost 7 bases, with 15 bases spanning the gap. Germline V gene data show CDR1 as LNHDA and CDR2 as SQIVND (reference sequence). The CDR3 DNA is TGTGCCAGTAGTATTGGAAGCGACGCATCTGGCTACACCTTC. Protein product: CASSIGSDASGYTF.

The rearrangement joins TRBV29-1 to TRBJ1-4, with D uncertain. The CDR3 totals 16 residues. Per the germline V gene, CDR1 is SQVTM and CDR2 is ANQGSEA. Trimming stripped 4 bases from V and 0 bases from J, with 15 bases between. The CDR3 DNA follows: TGCAGCGTTGGACCAACCACACATGCAACTAATGAAAAACTGTTTTTT. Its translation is CSVGPTTHATNEKLFF.

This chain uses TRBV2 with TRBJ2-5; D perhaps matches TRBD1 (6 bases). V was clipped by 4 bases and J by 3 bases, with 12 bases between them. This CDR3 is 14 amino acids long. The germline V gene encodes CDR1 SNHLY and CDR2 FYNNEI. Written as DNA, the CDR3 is TGTGCCAGCAGTGGGACAGTACCGAAAGAGACCCAGTACTTC. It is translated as CASSGTVPKETQYF. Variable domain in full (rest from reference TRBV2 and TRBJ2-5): EPEVTQTPSHQVTQMGQEVILRCVPISNHLYFYWYRQILGQKVEFLVSFYNNEISEKSEIFDDQFSVERPDGSNFTLKIRSTKLEDSAMYFCASSGTVPKETQYFGPGTRLLVL.

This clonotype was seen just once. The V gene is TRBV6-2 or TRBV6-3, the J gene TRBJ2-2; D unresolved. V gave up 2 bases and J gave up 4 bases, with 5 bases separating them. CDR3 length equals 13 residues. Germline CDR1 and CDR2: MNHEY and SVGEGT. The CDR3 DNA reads TGTGCCAGCAGTTACCTATTCACCGGGGAGCTGTTTTTT. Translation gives CASSYLFTGELFF.

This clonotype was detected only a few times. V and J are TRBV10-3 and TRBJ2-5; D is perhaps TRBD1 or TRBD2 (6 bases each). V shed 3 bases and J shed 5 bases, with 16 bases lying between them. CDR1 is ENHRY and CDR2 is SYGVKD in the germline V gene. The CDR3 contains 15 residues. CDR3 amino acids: CAISDSRGLVETQYF. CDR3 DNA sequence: TGTGCCATCAGTGATTCTCGGGGGCTGGTGGAGACCCAGTACTTC.

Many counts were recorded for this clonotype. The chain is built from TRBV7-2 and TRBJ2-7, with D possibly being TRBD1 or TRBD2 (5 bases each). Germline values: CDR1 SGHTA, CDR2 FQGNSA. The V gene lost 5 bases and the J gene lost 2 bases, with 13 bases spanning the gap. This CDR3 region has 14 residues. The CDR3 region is CASSDGTVAYEQYF. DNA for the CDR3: TGTGCCAGCAGCGACGGGACGGTGGCCTACGAGCAGTACTTC.

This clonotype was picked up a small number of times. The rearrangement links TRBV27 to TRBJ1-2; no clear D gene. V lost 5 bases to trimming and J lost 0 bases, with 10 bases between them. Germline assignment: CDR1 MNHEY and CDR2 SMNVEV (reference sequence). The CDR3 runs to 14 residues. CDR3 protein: CASSPRRANYGYTF. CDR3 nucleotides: TGTGCCAGCAGTCCTAGGAGGGCTAACTATGGCTACACCTTC.

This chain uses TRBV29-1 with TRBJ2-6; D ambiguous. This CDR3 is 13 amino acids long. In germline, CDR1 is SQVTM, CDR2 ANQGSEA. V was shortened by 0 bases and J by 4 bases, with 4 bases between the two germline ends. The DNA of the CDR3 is TGCAGCGTTGAAGAGGCCGGGGCCAACGTCCTGACTTTC. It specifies CSVEEAGANVLTF.

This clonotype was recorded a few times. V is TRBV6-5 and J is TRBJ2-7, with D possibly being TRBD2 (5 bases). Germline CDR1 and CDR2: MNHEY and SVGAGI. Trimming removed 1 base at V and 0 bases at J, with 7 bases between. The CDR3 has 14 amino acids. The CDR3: CASSYFAGSYEQYF. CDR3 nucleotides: TGTGCCAGCAGTTACTTTGCGGGCTCCTACGAGCAGTACTTC.

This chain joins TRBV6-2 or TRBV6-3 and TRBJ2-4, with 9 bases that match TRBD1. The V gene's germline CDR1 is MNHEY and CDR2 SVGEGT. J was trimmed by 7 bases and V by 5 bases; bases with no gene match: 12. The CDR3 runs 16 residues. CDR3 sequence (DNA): TGTGCCAGCAGTGACGGACAGGGGAGTGCGTGGAACATTCAGTACTTC. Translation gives CASSDGQGSAWNIQYF.

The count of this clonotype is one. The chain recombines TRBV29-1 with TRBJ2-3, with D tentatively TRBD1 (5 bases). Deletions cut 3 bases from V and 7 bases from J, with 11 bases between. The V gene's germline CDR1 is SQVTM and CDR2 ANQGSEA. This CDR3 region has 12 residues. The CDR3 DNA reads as TGCAGCGTTGAGGTGGGGCGGCATACGCAGTATTTT. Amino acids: CSVEVGRHTQYF.

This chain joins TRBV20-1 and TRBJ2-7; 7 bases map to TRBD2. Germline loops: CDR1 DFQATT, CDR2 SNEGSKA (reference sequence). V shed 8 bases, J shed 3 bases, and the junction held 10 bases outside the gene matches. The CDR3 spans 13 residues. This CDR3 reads CSPTGWGGYEQYF. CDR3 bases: TGCAGTCCAACTGGGTGGGGGGGCTACGAGCAGTACTTC.

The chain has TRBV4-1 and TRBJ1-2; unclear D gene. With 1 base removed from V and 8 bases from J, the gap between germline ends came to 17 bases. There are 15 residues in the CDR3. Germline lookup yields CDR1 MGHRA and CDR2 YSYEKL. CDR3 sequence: CASSQGTTAGGGYTF. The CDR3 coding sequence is TGCGCCAGCAGCCAAGGGACGACGGCGGGAGGAGGCTACACCTTC.

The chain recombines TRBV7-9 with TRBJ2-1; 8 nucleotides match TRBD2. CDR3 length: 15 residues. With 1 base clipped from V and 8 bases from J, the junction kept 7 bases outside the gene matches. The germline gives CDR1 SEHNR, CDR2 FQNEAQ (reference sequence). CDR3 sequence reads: CASSLGGLGDYEQFF. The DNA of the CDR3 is TGTGCCAGCAGCTTAGGGGGACTAGGCGACTATGAGCAGTTCTTC.

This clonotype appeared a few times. This CDR3 is CSARLAAKTYEQYF. DNA of the CDR3: TGCAGTGCTAGATTAGCGGCAAAGACCTACGAGCAGTACTTC. V gene TRBV20-1 combines with J gene TRBJ2-7; D is possibly TRBD2 (6 bases). The V and J ends lost 2 bases and 2 bases respectively, with 13 bases between them. From germline, CDR1 is DFQATT and CDR2 SNEGSKA (reference sequence). This CDR3 has 14 amino acids.

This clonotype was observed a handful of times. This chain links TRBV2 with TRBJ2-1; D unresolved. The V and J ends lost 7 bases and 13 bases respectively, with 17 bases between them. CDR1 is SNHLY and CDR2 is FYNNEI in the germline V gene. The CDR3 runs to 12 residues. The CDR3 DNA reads TGTGCCAGCATGACACCCGGTGGGGTTCAGTTCTTC. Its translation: CASMTPGGVQFF.

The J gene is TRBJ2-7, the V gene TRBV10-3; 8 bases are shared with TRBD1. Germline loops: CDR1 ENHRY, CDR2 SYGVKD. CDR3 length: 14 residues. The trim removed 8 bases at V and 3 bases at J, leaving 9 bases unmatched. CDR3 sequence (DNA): TGTGCCATCGCACAATCAGGGGGCCGCTACGAGCAGTACTTC. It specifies CAIAQSGGRYEQYF.

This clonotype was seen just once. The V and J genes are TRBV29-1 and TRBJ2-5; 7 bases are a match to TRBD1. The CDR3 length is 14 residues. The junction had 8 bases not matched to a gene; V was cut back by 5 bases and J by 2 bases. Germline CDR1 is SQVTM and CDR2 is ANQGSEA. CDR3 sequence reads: CSVSGTDLQETQYF. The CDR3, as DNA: TGCAGCGTTTCCGGGACAGACCTACAAGAGACCCAGTACTTC.

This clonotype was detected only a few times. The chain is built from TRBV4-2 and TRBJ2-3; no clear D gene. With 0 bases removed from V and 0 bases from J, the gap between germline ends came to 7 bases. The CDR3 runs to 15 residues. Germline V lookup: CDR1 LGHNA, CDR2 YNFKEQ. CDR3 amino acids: CASSQETRSTDTQYF. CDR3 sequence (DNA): TGTGCCAGCAGCCAAGAAACAAGAAGCACAGATACGCAGTATTTT.